These 16 T cell receptor beta chains came from one sample sequenced in a study of blood T cell repertoires in COVID-19. TCRdb's table, derived via immunoSEQ multiplex PCR, lists solely in-frame clones and lacks some. The profile shows roughly 200,000 clones, around 80% of them singletons. Sequenced sample: peripheral blood. These receptors originate from an elderly woman with COVID-19, enrolled during active disease.

CDR3 sequence (DNA): TGCGCCAGCAGCCCAGGACAGGGAGGCAACTATGGCTACACCTTC. This translates into CASSPGQGGNYGYTF. This chain joins TRBV4-1 and TRBJ1-2, with 8 nucleotides matching TRBD1. The CDR3 contains 15 residues. Germline CDR1 reads MGHRA; CDR2 reads YSYEKL. The V segment lost 4 bases and the J segment 2 bases; nucleotides outside the gene matches: 6.

The V call is TRBV4-1, the J call TRBJ1-5, with a tentative D call TRBD1 (6 bases). V lost 3 bases and J lost 4, with 16 bases in between. Germline V lookup: CDR1 MGHRA, CDR2 YSYEKL. The CDR3 consists of 16 residues. CDR3 nucleotides: TGCGCCAGCAGCCAGGGGGCAACTCGCCAAAATCAGCCCCAGCATTTT. Translating gives CASSQGATRQNQPQHF.

CDR3 sequence: CASSVDSYGYTF. The CDR3 bases are TGTGCCAGCAGCGTAGACAGCTATGGCTACACCTTC. V is TRBV7-9 and J is TRBJ1-2; D is possibly TRBD1 (5 bases). Per germline, CDR1 SEHNR and CDR2 FQNEAQ (reference sequence). V lost 5 bases and J lost 4, with 8 bases in between. The CDR3 contains 12 residues.

The chain has TRBV10-3 and TRBJ2-2, with TRBD1 identical over 9 bases. V shed 7 bases, J shed 8 bases, and the junction held 14 bases outside the gene matches. This CDR3 contains 16 residues. Germline V gene data show CDR1 as ENHRY and CDR2 as SYGVKD. Here the CDR3 DNA reads TGTGCCATCACTGACCCGACAGGGGGTATTGAAGGGGAGCTGTTTTTT. It specifies CAITDPTGGIEGELFF.

V is TRBV5-1 and J is TRBJ2-5, with TRBD2 as a possible D gene (6 bases). V was cut by 7 bases and J by 3 bases, with 16 bases left in between. CDR1 is SGHRS and CDR2 is YFSETQ in the germline V gene. The CDR3 loop spans 14 amino acids. The CDR3 loop reads CASSPSRGKETQYF. CDR3 bases: TGCGCCAGCTCTCCCTCACGGGGGAAAGAGACCCAGTACTTC.

The chain links TRBV3-1 (or the pseudogene TRBV3-2) to TRBJ1-5; D gene ambiguous. V lost 1 base, J lost 7 bases, and 2 bases lay in between. The CDR3 has 11 residues. Germline loops: CDR1 LGHDT, CDR2 YNNKEL (reference sequence). CDR3 bases: TGTGCCAGCAGCCAAGTACAGCCCCAGCATTTT. It specifies CASSQVQPQHF.

This chain uses TRBV3-1 (or the pseudogene TRBV3-2) with TRBJ2-3, with D perhaps matching TRBD2 (6 bases). Trimming shortened V by 4 bases and J by 5 bases, and 16 bases separated the two germline ends. Per the germline V gene, CDR1 is LGHDT and CDR2 is YNNKEL (reference sequence). This CDR3 is built from 15 residues. The CDR3 region is CASSLLAGRGDTQYF. CDR3 in DNA: TGTGCCAGCAGCCTTCTGGCGGGGCGGGGAGATACGCAGTATTTT.

This chain connects TRBV11-1 to TRBJ1-1; 7 bases agree with TRBD1. The CDR3 sequence is 15 residues long. J lost 1 base, V lost 7 bases, and 9 bases had no gene match. Germline CDR1 SGHAT, CDR2 FQDESV (reference sequence). CDR3 sequence (DNA): TGTGCCAGCATGATACAGGGGCGGGGGAACACTGAAGCTTTCTTT. The encoded protein is CASMIQGRGNTEAFF.

The chain combines TRBV10-3 with TRBJ1-3, with 9 bases that match TRBD1. This CDR3 is 15 amino acids long. Losses at the gene ends were 7 bases for V and 7 bases for J; bases not matched to a gene: 11. Per germline, CDR1 ENHRY and CDR2 SYGVKD. The CDR3 DNA follows: TGTGCCATCACTCCTCGACAGGGGGTTGGTAACACCATATATTTT. It codes for CAITPRQGVGNTIYF.

V gene TRBV12-3 or TRBV12-4 combines with J gene TRBJ2-3; possibly TRBD1 for D (5 bases). V was pared by 4 bases and J by 12 bases, with 17 bases between. There are 13 residues in the CDR3. The CDR3 sequence is CASSSSGRVTQYF. DNA of the CDR3: TGTGCCAGCAGTTCCTCGGGCAGGGTAACTCAGTATTTT.

The J gene is TRBJ2-7, the V gene TRBV7-2, with D maybe TRBD2 (5 bases). V lost 5 bases and J 7 bases, leaving 21 bases between the germline ends. The CDR3 consists of 15 residues. Germline lookup yields CDR1 SGHTA and CDR2 FQGNSA. The CDR3 bases are TGTGCCAGCAGCGAGAGGGCAGTGAGACGGGGAGAGCAGTACTTC. Protein product: CASSERAVRRGEQYF.

Only one count was recorded for this clone. V usage is TRBV2 and J usage is TRBJ2-7, with 10 bases matching TRBD1. Germline CDR1 SNHLY, CDR2 FYNNEI. CDR3 length equals 14 residues. J was trimmed by 5 bases and V by 5 bases; bases with no gene match: 6. The CDR3 nucleotides are TGTGCCAGCAGTACGACAGGGGGCGATAACGAGCAGTACTTC. Amino acid sequence: CASSTTGGDNEQYF.

The chain combines TRBV28 with TRBJ2-6, with 8 bases aligning to TRBD2. With 3 bases clipped from V and 0 bases from J, the junction kept 4 bases outside the gene matches. This CDR3 is 17 amino acids long. The germline gives CDR1 MDHEN, CDR2 SYDVKM. CDR3 in amino acids: CASSLSSGDSGANVLTF. CDR3 nucleotide sequence: TGTGCCAGCAGTTTGAGTAGCGGGGACTCTGGGGCCAACGTCCTGACTTTC.

The J gene is TRBJ2-5, the V gene TRBV19; 8 positions match TRBD2. There are 15 residues in the CDR3. The V gene's germline CDR1 is LNHDA and CDR2 SQIVND (reference sequence). J was trimmed by 4 bases and V by 5 bases; bases with no gene match: 9. The CDR3 coding sequence is TGTGCCAGTAGTGTTGGAGGGCTAGCGGGAGAGACCCAGTACTTC. This gives the protein CASSVGGLAGETQYF.

This sequence joins TRBV27 and TRBJ1-5; 7 positions match TRBD1. The CDR3 extends over 14 amino acids. J gave up 3 bases and V 5 bases, and 4 bases lay outside the gene matches. Germline lookup yields CDR1 MNHEY and CDR2 SMNVEV (reference sequence). This chain's CDR3 is CASSPGQINQPQHF. The CDR3, as DNA: TGTGCCAGCAGTCCGGGACAGATCAATCAGCCCCAGCATTTT.

This clone was seen a few times. The CDR3 DNA reads as TGTGCCGGGGGGGGACCGTCGGGGACTGAAGCTTTCTTT. It encodes CAGGGPSGTEAFF. The V and J genes are TRBV2 and TRBJ1-1, with D maybe TRBD1 (5 bases). Trimming stripped 11 bases from V and 5 bases from J, with 18 bases between. This CDR3 is 13 amino acids long. CDR1 and CDR2 from the germline V gene are SNHLY and FYNNEI.